One and the same sample provided the 2 T cell receptor beta chains below, sequenced in a study of blood T cell repertoires in COVID-19. Libraries were prepared by immunoSEQ multiplex PCR; TCRdb keeps only in-frame clonotypes and omits some of them. Of some 350,000 clones listed, about 89% are singletons. Sequenced material: peripheral blood. The receptors here all came from a woman aged 50 to 60 with COVID-19, enrolled during active disease.

This clone was detected once. The chain employs TRBV6-5 and TRBJ1-5; 8 nucleotides match TRBD1. Germline assignment: CDR1 MNHEY and CDR2 SVGAGI. J lost 4 bases, V lost 6 bases, and 5 bases had no gene match. The CDR3 contains 14 residues. CDR3 in DNA: TGTGCCAGCAGGCTACAGGGGGGGAATCAGCCCCAGCATTTT. Amino acid sequence: CASRLQGGNQPQHF.

This sequence joins TRBV28 and TRBJ2-1, with a possible D match to TRBD1 (6 bases). Per germline, CDR1 MDHEN and CDR2 SYDVKM. Trimming removed 6 bases at V and 1 base at J, with 10 bases between. CDR3 length: 14 amino acids. CDR3 amino acids: CASRRDNSYNEQFF. Written as DNA, the CDR3 is TGTGCCAGCAGACGGGACAATTCCTACAATGAGCAGTTCTTC.